This entry lists 32 T cell receptor beta chains sequenced from one sample in a study of T cell responses to AZD1222 COVID-19 vaccine. Measured with immunoSEQ multiplex PCR; TCRdb has only the in-frame clones, and not every one. The table records more than 85,000 clones, 82% of them present only once. Sequenced here: peripheral blood, sampled on day 0 of AZD1222 vaccination. The receptor source for this set is an adult in good health.

Here the CDR3 reads CASSLTGDANYGYTF. The CDR3 DNA follows: TGTGCCAGCAGCTTAACAGGGGACGCTAACTATGGCTACACCTTC. The V call is TRBV7-2, the J call TRBJ1-2; TRBD1 matches at 7 bases. The V gene end was trimmed by 2 bases and the J gene end by 0 bases; junction bases not matched to a gene: 3. CDR1 is SGHTA and CDR2 is FQGNSA in the germline V gene. The CDR3 sequence is 15 residues long.

This chain joins TRBV4-2 and TRBJ2-1, with D uncertain. Trimming took 0 bases from V and 5 from J, leaving 5 bases between them. The CDR3 loop spans 13 amino acids. Germline CDR1 and CDR2: LGHNA and YNFKEQ. For the CDR3, the DNA is TGTGCCAGCAGCCAAGACGTCCACAATGAGCAGTTCTTC. The encoded protein is CASSQDVHNEQFF.

The chain uses TRBV27 and TRBJ1-4; D is unclear. Trimming left V 6 bases short and J 3 bases short, with 8 bases between. CDR3 size: 13 residues. The germline CDR1 and CDR2 sequences are MNHEY and SMNVEV (reference sequence). This CDR3 reads CASRSQANEKLFF. The CDR3 DNA reads as TGTGCCAGCAGGTCCCAAGCTAATGAAAAACTGTTTTTT.

The CDR3 is CASSALTRFKNIQYF. DNA of the CDR3: TGTGCCAGTAGTGCCCTGACGAGATTCAAAAACATTCAGTACTTC. This chain links TRBV19 with TRBJ2-4; D not resolved. The CDR3 length is 15 residues. V was cut by 5 bases and J by 3 bases, with 14 bases left in between. Germline-derived CDR1 and CDR2 are LNHDA and SQIVND (reference sequence).

J is TRBJ1-4 and V is TRBV5-1; D not resolved. V lost 2 bases to trimming and J lost 6 bases, with 14 bases between them. CDR3 length: 15 amino acids. From germline, CDR1 is SGHRS and CDR2 YFSETQ. The CDR3 spells CASSFAGGRDEKLFF. Here the CDR3 DNA reads TGCGCCAGCAGCTTTGCAGGAGGGAGGGATGAAAAACTGTTTTTT.

The chain recombines TRBV28 with TRBJ2-2, with D hard to call. Between the trimmed V and J ends, which lost 8 bases and 6 bases, there was a span of 13 bases. The germline gives CDR1 MDHEN, CDR2 SYDVKM. There are 13 residues in the CDR3. The CDR3 region is CASSYRVSGELFF. Here the CDR3 DNA reads TGTGCCAGCTCTTATCGGGTGTCCGGGGAGCTGTTTTTT.

V usage is TRBV7-2 and J usage is TRBJ1-2; 7 bases map to TRBD1. The V gene's germline CDR1 is SGHTA and CDR2 FQGNSA. The CDR3 runs to 13 residues. Losses at the gene ends were 4 bases for V and 7 bases for J; bases not matched to a gene: 6. The CDR3: CASSSDRAGGYTF. CDR3 in DNA: TGTGCCAGCAGCTCCGACAGGGCTGGTGGCTACACCTTC.

This chain links TRBV18 with TRBJ2-5; either TRBD1 or TRBD2 may fit D (5 bases each). The CDR3 extends over 13 amino acids. Deletions cut 4 bases from V and 2 bases from J, with 8 bases between. The germline V gene encodes CDR1 KGHSH and CDR2 LQKENI. CDR3 sequence reads: CASSRDVQETQYF. The CDR3 DNA sequence: TGTGCCAGCTCACGGGACGTACAAGAGACCCAGTACTTC.

The gene calls are TRBV27 and TRBJ1-2, with a weak D call TRBD1 (5 bases). V lost 4 bases to trimming and J lost 8 bases, with 14 bases between them. Per the germline V gene, CDR1 is MNHEY and CDR2 is SMNVEV (reference sequence). CDR3 length equals 13 residues. The CDR3 loop reads CASSYGGAVGYTF. The CDR3 DNA reads TGTGCCAGCAGTTATGGAGGGGCGGTCGGCTACACCTTC.

This clone appeared once. This sequence joins TRBV5-1 and TRBJ2-7, with TRBD2 identical over 10 bases. The CDR3 is 15 residues long. The germline V gene encodes CDR1 SGHRS and CDR2 YFSETQ. The J segment lost 3 bases and the V segment lost 4 bases, leaving 7 bases of the junction unmatched. The CDR3: CASSITSGEIYEQYF. Written as DNA, the CDR3 is TGCGCCAGCAGCATTACTAGCGGGGAAATCTACGAGCAGTACTTC. Complete variable domain (other parts from reference TRBV5-1 and TRBJ2-7): KAGVTQTPRYLIKTRGQQVTLSCSPISGHRSVSWYQQTPGQGLQFLFEYFSETQRNKGNFPGRFSGRQFSNSRSEMNVSTLELGDSALYLCASSITSGEIYEQYFGPGTRLTVT.

The V call is TRBV6-2 or TRBV6-3, the J call TRBJ1-2, with TRBD1 matching over 10 bases. The germline V gene has CDR1 MNHEY and CDR2 SVGEGT. This CDR3 spans 16 amino acids. V gave up 5 bases and J gave up 5 bases; unmatched junction bases: 11. CDR3: CASSPNWDRGGYGYTF. In nucleotides, the CDR3 is TGTGCCAGCAGTCCGAATTGGGACAGGGGAGGATATGGCTACACCTTC.

This chain links TRBV27 with TRBJ1-1, with D perhaps TRBD1 (5 bases). This CDR3 spans 17 amino acids. CDR1 and CDR2 from the germline V gene are MNHEY and SMNVEV (reference sequence). V was clipped by 0 bases and J by 5 bases, with 19 bases between them. For the CDR3, the DNA is TGTGCCAGCAGTTTATCGCCCATGTGGGGGAGTGGGACTGAAGCTTTCTTT. It translates to CASSLSPMWGSGTEAFF.

V usage is TRBV11-3 and J usage is TRBJ1-1; no definite D call. The germline V and J ends were trimmed by 5 bases and 1 base, with 8 bases remaining between them. CDR3 size: 13 residues. Germline CDR1 reads SGHNT; CDR2 reads YENEEA. The CDR3 sequence is CASSRSRNTEAFF. The CDR3 nucleotides are TGTGCCAGCAGCCGAAGTAGGAACACTGAAGCTTTCTTT.

V is TRBV4-2 and J is TRBJ2-1, with a weak D call TRBD1 (6 bases). V was shortened by 4 bases and J by 5 bases, with 9 bases between the two germline ends. Germline CDR1 LGHNA, CDR2 YNFKEQ. CDR3 length: 13 amino acids. CDR3 nucleotide sequence: TGTGCCAGCAGCCTACAGGGAAACAATGAGCAGTTCTTC. Translated, it gives CASSLQGNNEQFF.

The chain combines TRBV11-2 with TRBJ2-7; D not certain. V lost 5 bases, J lost 5 bases, and 13 bases lay in between. Per germline, CDR1 SGHAT and CDR2 FQNNGV. This CDR3 is 13 amino acids long. CDR3 region: CASSPGWNHEQYF. The CDR3 DNA follows: TGTGCCAGCAGCCCGGGCTGGAACCACGAGCAGTACTTC. Looking up the rest from reference TRBV11-2 and TRBJ2-7 gives the full variable domain: EAGVAQSPRYKIIEKRQSVAFWCNPISGHATLYWYQQILGQGPKLLIQFQNNGVVDDSQLPKDRFSAERLKGVDSTLKIQPAKLEDSAVYLCASSPGWNHEQYFGPGTRLTVT.

This chain joins TRBV11-3 and TRBJ2-3; D ambiguous. CDR3 length: 13 residues. With 4 bases removed from V and 2 bases from J, the gap between germline ends came to 7 bases. Germline V lookup: CDR1 SGHNT, CDR2 YENEEA. The DNA of the CDR3 is TGTGCCAGCAGCTCCGTATACACAGATACGCAGTATTTT. This codes for CASSSVYTDTQYF.

The chain carries TRBV13 and TRBJ1-2; the D gene is possibly TRBD1 (6 bases). Germline V gene data show CDR1 as PRHDT and CDR2 as FYEKMQ (reference sequence). The CDR3 totals 12 residues. V shed 1 base and J shed 7 bases, with 7 bases lying between them. The DNA of the CDR3 is TGTGCCAGCAGCTTAGCCAGGGGTGGCTACACCTTC. Protein sequence: CASSLARGGYTF.

The V and J genes are TRBV11-2 and TRBJ1-1; 9 bases agree with TRBD1. V gave up 5 bases and J gave up 13 bases; unmatched junction bases: 14. The CDR3 spans 14 residues. Germline CDR1 reads SGHAT; CDR2 reads FQNNGV. In nucleotides, the CDR3 is TGTGCCAGCAGCCCGGCCTCCGGGACAGGGCTAAGTTTCTTT. Residues: CASSPASGTGLSFF.

This chain links TRBV7-2 with TRBJ2-1, with 8 bases aligning to TRBD1. V gave up 6 bases and J gave up 6 bases; unmatched junction bases: 10. Germline V gene sequence: CDR1 SGHTA, CDR2 FQGNSA. The CDR3 spans 15 residues. The CDR3, as DNA: TGTGCCAGCAGACATGACAGGGGCGTTGGCAATGAGCAGTTCTTC. It encodes CASRHDRGVGNEQFF.

V is TRBV7-2 and J is TRBJ2-1; a possible D gene is TRBD2 (5 bases). With 5 bases removed from V and 3 bases from J, the gap between germline ends came to 14 bases. From germline, CDR1 is SGHTA and CDR2 FQGNSA. This CDR3 has 15 residues. Written as DNA, the CDR3 is TGTGCCAGCAGCCCTCTGAGGGTCGTCTACAATGAGCAGTTCTTC. Translation gives CASSPLRVVYNEQFF. Using reference TRBV7-2 and TRBJ2-1 for the parts outside the CDR3, the full variable domain is GAGVSQSPSNKVTEKGKDVELRCDPISGHTALYWYRQSLGQGLEFLIYFQGNSAPDKSGLPSDRFSAERTGGSVSTLTIQRTQQEDSAVYLCASSPLRVVYNEQFFGPGTRLTVL.

This rearrangement joins TRBV4-3 to TRBJ2-1; 10 bases agree with TRBD2. The trim removed 1 base at V and 1 base at J, leaving 7 bases unmatched. Germline V gives CDR1 LGHNA, CDR2 YSLEER. This CDR3 region has 18 residues. The CDR3 sequence is CASSQVMSGGASYNEQFF. The CDR3 region has the DNA TGCGCCAGCAGCCAAGTTATGAGCGGGGGGGCTTCCTACAATGAGCAGTTCTTC.

This clone was found a few times. Written as DNA, the CDR3 is TGTGCCAGCACCGCCCCGGGGGCGCGTACTGAAGCTTTCTTT. It specifies CASTAPGARTEAFF. V usage is TRBV28 and J usage is TRBJ1-1; perhaps TRBD1 as D (6 bases). Germline V gene data show CDR1 as MDHEN and CDR2 as SYDVKM. This CDR3 has 14 amino acids. The V gene lost 7 bases and the J gene lost 5 bases, with 17 bases spanning the gap.

J is TRBJ1-1 and V is TRBV4-2; 9 positions match TRBD1. Unmatched junction bases numbered 2, after V lost 0 bases and J lost 0 bases. The CDR3 is 16 residues long. Germline loops: CDR1 LGHNA, CDR2 YNFKEQ. DNA for the CDR3: TGTGCCAGCAGCCAAGAAGGGACAGGGATGAACACTGAAGCTTTCTTT. Translation: CASSQEGTGMNTEAFF.

The V call is TRBV18, the J call TRBJ1-2; D gene uncertain. V was clipped by 3 bases and J by 10 bases, with 12 bases between them. Germline V gene sequence: CDR1 KGHSH, CDR2 LQKENI. This CDR3 spans 12 amino acids. CDR3 in amino acids: CASSPYYRNYTF. DNA for the CDR3: TGTGCCAGCTCACCTTATTACCGCAACTACACCTTC.

This chain joins TRBV5-6 and TRBJ2-5, with 9 bases fitting TRBD1. The V segment lost 2 bases and the J segment 1 base; nucleotides outside the gene matches: 3. CDR3 length: 15 residues. Germline V gene lookup returns CDR1 SGHDT and CDR2 YYEEEE. CDR3 bases: TGTGCCAGCAGCTTCGGGGACAGGGCCCAAGAGACCCAGTACTTC. This gives the protein CASSFGDRAQETQYF.

The chain carries TRBV21-1 and TRBJ1-1. TRBV21-1 is listed as a pseudogene. The CDR3 totals 18 residues. CDR3 in amino acids: CASSKGGAGRGRDTEAFF. Written as DNA, the CDR3 is TGTGCCAGCAGCAAAGGGGGCGCAGGGCGAGGGAGGGACACTGAAGCTTTCTTT.

The chain is built from TRBV7-2 and TRBJ1-1, with D unresolved. Trimming cost V 3 bases and J 4 bases, with 12 bases left between them. The CDR3 is 14 residues long. Germline V CDR1 and CDR2: SGHTA, FQGNSA. The CDR3 sequence: CASSLGVLGTEAFF. Here the CDR3 DNA reads TGTGCCAGCAGCTTGGGAGTATTAGGCACTGAAGCTTTCTTT.

The chain combines TRBV5-1 with TRBJ1-6; no definite D call. V lost 4 bases, J lost 4 bases, and 9 bases lay in between. The CDR3 consists of 14 residues. CDR1 SGHRS and CDR2 YFSETQ come from the germline V gene. CDR3 nucleotide sequence: TGCGCCAGCAGCCTAGACACGTATAATTCACCCCTCCACTTT. Its protein is CASSLDTYNSPLHF.

The V gene is TRBV2, the J gene TRBJ1-5, with D unresolved. Germline V lookup: CDR1 SNHLY, CDR2 FYNNEI. There are 12 residues in the CDR3. V lost 6 bases to trimming and J lost 3 bases, with 6 bases between them. The CDR3 region has the DNA TGTGCCAGCAGGGGTTCCAATCAGCCCCAGCATTTT. Its translation: CASRGSNQPQHF.

The gene calls are TRBV5-1 and TRBJ2-3; 7 bases agree with TRBD2. This CDR3 contains 15 residues. The V and J ends lost 3 bases and 2 bases, in that order; junction bases with no gene match: 6. From germline, CDR1 is SGHRS and CDR2 YFSETQ. The CDR3 DNA follows: TGCGCCAGCAGCTCAGACGGGGGGTACACAGATACGCAGTATTTT. It translates to CASSSDGGYTDTQYF.

J is TRBJ2-2 and V is TRBV5-6; no firm D call. The germline CDR1 and CDR2 sequences are SGHDT and YYEEEE. The V end was cut by 4 bases, the J end by 1 base, with 8 bases between. The CDR3 length is 14 residues. CDR3 nucleotides: TGTGCCAGCAGCCGGCTACGGAACACCGGGGAGCTGTTTTTT. Amino acid sequence: CASSRLRNTGELFF.

This sequence joins TRBV5-6 and TRBJ1-6; 7 bases match TRBD1. In germline, CDR1 is SGHDT, CDR2 YYEEEE. The CDR3 covers 15 residues. V was pared by 4 bases and J by 10 bases, with 11 bases of the junction left unmatched. The chain's CDR3 is CASSRGRAGGSPLHF. The CDR3 bases are TGTGCCAGCAGCAGAGGACGGGCAGGGGGATCACCCCTCCACTTT. The full variable domain, with the rest looked up from reference TRBV5-6 and TRBJ1-6, is DAGVTQSPTHLIKTRGQQVTLRCSPKSGHDTVSWYQQALGQGPQFIFQYYEEEERQRGNFPDRFSGHQFPNYSSELNVNALLLGDSALYLCASSRGRAGGSPLHFGNGTRLTVT.